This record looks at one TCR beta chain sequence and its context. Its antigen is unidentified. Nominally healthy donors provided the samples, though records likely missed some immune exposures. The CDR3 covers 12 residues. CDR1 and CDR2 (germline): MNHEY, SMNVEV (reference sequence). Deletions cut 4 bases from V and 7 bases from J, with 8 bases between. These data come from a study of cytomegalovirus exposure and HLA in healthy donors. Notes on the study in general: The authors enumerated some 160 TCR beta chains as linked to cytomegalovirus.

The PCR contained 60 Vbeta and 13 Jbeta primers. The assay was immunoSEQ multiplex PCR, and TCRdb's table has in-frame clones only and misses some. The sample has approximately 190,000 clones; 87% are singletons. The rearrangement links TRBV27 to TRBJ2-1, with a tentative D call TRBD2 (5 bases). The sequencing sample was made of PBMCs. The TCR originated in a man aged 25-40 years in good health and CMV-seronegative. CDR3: CASSSGINEQFF. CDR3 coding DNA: TGTGCCAGCAGTTCGGGGATAAATGAGCAGTTCTTC.